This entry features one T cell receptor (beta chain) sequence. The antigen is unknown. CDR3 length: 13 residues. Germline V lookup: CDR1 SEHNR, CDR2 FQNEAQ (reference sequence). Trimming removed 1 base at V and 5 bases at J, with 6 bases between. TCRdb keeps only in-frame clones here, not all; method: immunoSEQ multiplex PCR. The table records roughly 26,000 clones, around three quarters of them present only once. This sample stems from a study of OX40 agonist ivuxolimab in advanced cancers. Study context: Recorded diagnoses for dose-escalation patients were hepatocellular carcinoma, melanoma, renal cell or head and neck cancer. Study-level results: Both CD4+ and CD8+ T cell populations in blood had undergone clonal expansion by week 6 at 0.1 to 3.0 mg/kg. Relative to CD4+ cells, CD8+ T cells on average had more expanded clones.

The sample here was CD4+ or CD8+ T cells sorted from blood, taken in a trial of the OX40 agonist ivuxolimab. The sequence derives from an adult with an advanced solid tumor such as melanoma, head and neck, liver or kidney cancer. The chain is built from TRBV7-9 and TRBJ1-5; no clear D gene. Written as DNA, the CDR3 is TGTGCCAGCAGCTTAGGTGGGGATCAGCCCCAGCATTTT. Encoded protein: CASSLGGDQPQHF.